These 25 T cell receptor beta chains originate from one sample sequenced in a study of blood T cell repertoires in COVID-19. TCRdb keeps only in-frame clones here, not all; method: immunoSEQ multiplex PCR. The table records about 59,000 clones, approximately 82% of them present only once. The sequencing sample was made of peripheral blood. The receptor source for this set is a woman of 80 years or more with acute or convalescent COVID-19.

The rearrangement links TRBV27 to TRBJ1-5; D unclear. Germline assignment: CDR1 MNHEY and CDR2 SMNVEV (reference sequence). V was pared by 5 bases and J by 0 bases, with 11 bases between. The CDR3 is made up of 15 amino acids. The CDR3 is CASSPRNYSNQPQHF. CDR3 nucleotides: TGTGCCAGCAGTCCGCGAAACTATAGCAATCAGCCCCAGCATTTT.

The chain employs TRBV11-2 and TRBJ2-7; 9 bases are shared with TRBD1. Germline V CDR1 and CDR2: SGHAT, FQNNGV. This CDR3 region has 14 residues. J gave up 9 bases and V 6 bases, and 12 bases lay outside the gene matches. The chain's CDR3 is CASSSGTGSPGQYF. CDR3 coding DNA: TGTGCCAGCAGTTCCGGGACAGGGTCCCCCGGGCAGTACTTC.

The rearrangement links TRBV2 to TRBJ1-5; D remains unclear. This CDR3 has 13 amino acids. V gave up 7 bases and J gave up 4 bases, with 11 bases separating them. CDR1 and CDR2 from the germline V gene are SNHLY and FYNNEI. This CDR3 is CASTSGANQPQHF. As DNA, the CDR3 is TGTGCCAGCACCTCGGGTGCTAATCAGCCCCAGCATTTT.

This sequence joins TRBV7-2 and TRBJ1-2, with D unclear. Between the trimmed V and J ends, which lost 4 bases and 5 bases, there was a span of 11 bases. This CDR3 region has 13 residues. CDR1 and CDR2 from the germline V gene are SGHTA and FQGNSA. The CDR3 loop reads CASSSSRSYGYTF. The CDR3 DNA reads as TGTGCCAGCAGCTCTTCCCGGTCGTATGGCTACACCTTC.

V and J are TRBV9 and TRBJ2-3, with TRBD2 matching over 7 bases. This CDR3 spans 19 amino acids. The trim removed 3 bases at V and 0 bases at J, leaving 16 bases unmatched. The germline V gene has CDR1 SGDLS and CDR2 YYNGEE. CDR3 amino acids: CASSARSGGGRASTDTQYF. The CDR3 nucleotides are TGTGCCAGCAGCGCTAGGTCGGGGGGAGGCCGTGCTAGCACAGATACGCAGTATTTT.

The gene calls are TRBV18 and TRBJ1-2, with 7 nucleotides matching TRBD1. Looked up from germline, CDR1 is KGHSH and CDR2 is LQKENI. This CDR3 region has 15 residues. The junction had 3 bases not matched to a gene; V was cut back by 0 bases and J by 2 bases. CDR3 sequence: CASSPPGTDNYGYTF. The CDR3 region has the DNA TGTGCCAGCTCACCACCCGGGACAGACAACTATGGCTACACCTTC.

The chain employs TRBV28 and TRBJ1-5; 7 nucleotides line up with TRBD1. CDR3 length: 14 amino acids. V lost 7 bases to trimming and J lost 3 bases; unmatched junction nucleotides: 6. Germline V gene sequence: CDR1 MDHEN, CDR2 SYDVKM. This chain's CDR3 is CASILGQANQPQHF. CDR3 coding DNA: TGTGCCAGCATACTCGGACAGGCCAATCAGCCCCAGCATTTT.

The rearrangement uses TRBV7-9 and TRBJ1-2; tentative D call: TRBD1 (6 bases). V lost 6 bases and J 4 bases, leaving 12 bases between the germline ends. Looked up from germline, CDR1 is SEHNR and CDR2 is FQNEAQ (reference sequence). The CDR3 contains 13 residues. The CDR3 is CASRDTGSYGYTF. CDR3 nucleotide sequence: TGTGCCAGCAGGGACACAGGGTCCTATGGCTACACCTTC.

The V and J genes are TRBV28 and TRBJ2-7; no clear D. The V end lost 3 bases, the J end lost 1 base, and 7 bases lay between the germline ends. The CDR3 covers 13 residues. Germline lookup yields CDR1 MDHEN and CDR2 SYDVKM. In DNA form, the CDR3 reads TGTGCCAGCAGTTTGTACAGATCCTACGAGCAGTACTTC. It is translated as CASSLYRSYEQYF.

This clone was picked up a small number of times. This chain connects TRBV19 to TRBJ1-2; no clear D. V lost 5 bases, J lost 2 bases, and 18 bases lay in between. From germline, CDR1 is LNHDA and CDR2 SQIVND (reference sequence). The CDR3 length is 16 residues. This chain's CDR3 is CASSPSGSLFNYGYTF. Here the CDR3 DNA reads TGTGCCAGTAGTCCATCCGGGTCTCTGTTCAACTATGGCTACACCTTC.

This clone appeared once. The chain is built from TRBV25-1 and TRBJ1-6, with D unresolved. The length of the CDR3 is 14 residues. V was cut by 6 bases and J by 6 bases, with 12 bases left in between. The germline gives CDR1 MGHDK, CDR2 SYGVNS. CDR3 protein: CASRPAQANSPLHF. CDR3 sequence (DNA): TGTGCCAGCAGGCCGGCCCAGGCTAATTCACCCCTCCACTTT.

The chain combines TRBV5-1 with TRBJ2-7; 8 bases are shared with TRBD2. V shed 0 bases, J shed 2 bases, and the junction held 7 bases outside the gene matches. The CDR3 loop spans 16 amino acids. CDR1 and CDR2 (germline): SGHRS, YFSETQ. CDR3 amino acids: CASSLALREGPYEQYF. In DNA form, the CDR3 reads TGCGCCAGCAGCTTGGCCTTACGGGAGGGCCCCTACGAGCAGTACTTC.

The genes are TRBV6-5 and TRBJ1-5, with TRBD1 as a possible D gene (6 bases). The V and J ends lost 6 bases and 4 bases respectively, with 13 bases between them. CDR3 length: 14 residues. Germline values: CDR1 MNHEY, CDR2 SVGAGI. CDR3 bases: TGTGCCAGCAGCAGGGTTCAGGGGAATCAGCCCCAGCATTTT. Protein sequence: CASSRVQGNQPQHF.

V usage is TRBV11-2 and J usage is TRBJ2-7; D might be TRBD2 (5 bases). Germline CDR1 is SGHAT and CDR2 is FQNNGV. With 5 bases removed from V and 5 bases from J, the gap between germline ends came to 28 bases. The CDR3 loop spans 18 amino acids. Written as DNA, the CDR3 is TGTGCCAGCAGCCAGTTCGGGCGAGGAATAAAAGAGGGCCACGAGCAGTACTTC. Translating it yields CASSQFGRGIKEGHEQYF.

The chain is built from TRBV24-1 and TRBJ2-1, with a possible D match to TRBD2 (5 bases). V shed 6 bases and J shed 7 bases, with 15 bases lying between them. The CDR3 spans 14 residues. The germline CDR1 and CDR2 sequences are KGHDR and SFDVKD. CDR3 sequence: CATSLTGSRNEQFF. DNA for the CDR3: TGTGCCACCAGTTTAACGGGGTCCAGGAATGAGCAGTTCTTC.

The chain is built from TRBV5-1 and TRBJ1-1, with D possibly matching TRBD1 (6 bases). This CDR3 region has 16 residues. The germline V gene encodes CDR1 SGHRS and CDR2 YFSETQ. V lost 1 base and J 1 base, leaving 14 bases between the germline ends. CDR3 coding DNA: TGCGCCAGCAGCTTGAGTACAGGGCCCAAGAACACTGAAGCTTTCTTT. This gives the protein CASSLSTGPKNTEAFF.

This chain joins TRBV29-1 and TRBJ2-1; the match to TRBD2 covers 13 bases. Germline V gene data show CDR1 as SQVTM and CDR2 as ANQGSEA. Germline trimming cut 7 bases from V and 4 bases from J; bases unmatched to any gene: 4. CDR3 length: 14 residues. The CDR3 DNA is TGCAGCGAACGACTAGCGGGAGGTTACAATGAGCAGTTCTTC. Encoded protein: CSERLAGGYNEQFF.

This clone was detected a few times. The chain combines TRBV5-1 with TRBJ1-4, with a tentative D call TRBD1 (6 bases). The V end lost 2 bases, the J end lost 7 bases, and 12 bases lay between the germline ends. The CDR3 consists of 14 residues. From germline, CDR1 is SGHRS and CDR2 YFSETQ. CDR3 sequence: CASSFSGGVEKLFF. Here the CDR3 DNA reads TGCGCCAGCAGCTTCTCGGGGGGCGTTGAAAAACTGTTTTTT.

The V gene is TRBV5-4, the J gene TRBJ2-1; TRBD2 aligns across 11 bases. Germline trimming cut 1 base from V and 5 bases from J; bases unmatched to any gene: 5. CDR1 and CDR2 from the germline V gene are SGHNT and YYREEE (reference sequence). This CDR3 has 16 amino acids. CDR3 amino acids: CASSLTSGGLDNEQFF. CDR3 bases: TGTGCCAGCAGCTTGACTAGCGGGGGCCTTGACAATGAGCAGTTCTTC.

This chain links TRBV7-2 with TRBJ2-3; 9 bases fit TRBD2. V gave up 3 bases and J gave up 1 base; unmatched junction bases: 8. The V gene's germline CDR1 is SGHTA and CDR2 FQGNSA. The CDR3 sequence is 17 residues long. The CDR3 bases are TGTGCCAGCAGCTTTAGGAGGGCTAGCGGGGGCACAGATACGCAGTATTTT. It translates to CASSFRRASGGTDTQYF. The whole variable domain, filled in from reference TRBV7-2 and TRBJ2-3, reads GAGVSQSPSNKVTEKGKDVELRCDPISGHTALYWYRQSLGQGLEFLIYFQGNSAPDKSGLPSDRFSAERTGGSVSTLTIQRTQQEDSAVYLCASSFRRASGGTDTQYFGPGTRLTVL.

This sequence joins TRBV19 and TRBJ2-1, with 10 bases lining up with TRBD2. Germline V CDR1 and CDR2: LNHDA, SQIVND (reference sequence). V lost 3 bases to trimming and J lost 5 bases; unmatched junction nucleotides: 7. CDR3 length equals 16 residues. CDR3 loop: CASSMKRGGLNNEQFF. CDR3 nucleotides: TGTGCCAGTAGTATGAAGCGGGGGGGCCTTAACAATGAGCAGTTCTTC. The full variable domain, with the rest looked up from reference TRBV19 and TRBJ2-1, is DGGITQSPKYLFRKEGQNVTLSCEQNLNHDAMYWYRQDPGQGLRLIYYSQIVNDFQKGDIAEGYSVSREKKESFPLTVTSAQKNPTAFYLCASSMKRGGLNNEQFFGPGTRLTVL.

V gene TRBV28 combines with J gene TRBJ2-5; 8 bases agree with TRBD2. Germline V gene sequence: CDR1 MDHEN, CDR2 SYDVKM. The CDR3 covers 13 residues. The DNA for the CDR3 is TGTGGTAGCAGCGGGAGTTTTCAAGAGACCCAGTACTTC. Translated, it gives CGSSGSFQETQYF.

This clone was detected once. The chain couples TRBV5-1 to TRBJ2-5, with 7 positions matching TRBD2. The ends lost 4 bases at V and 5 bases at J; junction bases unmatched: 11. The CDR3 consists of 15 residues. CDR1 is SGHRS and CDR2 is YFSETQ in the germline V gene. The CDR3 sequence is CASSPRGGRVETQYF. In DNA form, the CDR3 reads TGCGCCAGCAGCCCTCGGGGAGGGCGGGTCGAGACCCAGTACTTC.

The V and J genes are TRBV4-3 and TRBJ2-7; 10 bases are a match to TRBD1. V was clipped by 0 bases and J by 5 bases; unmatched bases: 19. Germline assignment: CDR1 LGHNA and CDR2 YSLEER. This CDR3 comprises 20 residues. The CDR3 here is CASSQDPLGATGTGENEQYF. The CDR3 bases are TGCGCCAGCAGCCAAGATCCCTTAGGGGCTACCGGGACAGGGGAGAACGAGCAGTACTTC.

This sequence joins TRBV7-9 and TRBJ1-2; 10 positions agree with TRBD1. Germline trimming cut 4 bases from V and 2 bases from J; bases unmatched to any gene: 4. The germline V gene encodes CDR1 SEHNR and CDR2 FQNEAQ (reference sequence). The CDR3 is 15 residues long. The CDR3 reads CASSSDRGWNYGYTF. The CDR3 DNA follows: TGTGCCAGCAGCTCGGACAGGGGGTGGAACTATGGCTACACCTTC. Based on the CDR3 plus reference TRBV7-9 and TRBJ1-2, the full variable domain is DTGVSQNPRHKITKRGQNVTFRCDPISEHNRLYWYRQTLGQGPEFLTYFQNEAQLEKSRLLSDRFSAERPKGSFSTLEIQRTEQGDSAMYLCASSSDRGWNYGYTFGSGTRLTVV.